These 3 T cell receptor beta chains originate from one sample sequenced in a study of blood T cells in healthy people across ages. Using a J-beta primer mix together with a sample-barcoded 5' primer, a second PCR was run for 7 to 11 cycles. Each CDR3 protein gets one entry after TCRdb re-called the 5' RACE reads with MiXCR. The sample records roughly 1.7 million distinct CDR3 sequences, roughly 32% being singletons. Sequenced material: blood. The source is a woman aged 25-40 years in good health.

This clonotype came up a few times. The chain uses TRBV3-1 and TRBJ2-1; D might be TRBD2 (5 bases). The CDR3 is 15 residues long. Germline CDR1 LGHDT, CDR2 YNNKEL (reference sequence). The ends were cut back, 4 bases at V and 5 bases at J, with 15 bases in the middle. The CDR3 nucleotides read TGTGCCAGCAGCCCTCCGGCGGGTCGGGACAATGAGCAGTTCTTC. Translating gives CASSPPAGRDNEQFF.

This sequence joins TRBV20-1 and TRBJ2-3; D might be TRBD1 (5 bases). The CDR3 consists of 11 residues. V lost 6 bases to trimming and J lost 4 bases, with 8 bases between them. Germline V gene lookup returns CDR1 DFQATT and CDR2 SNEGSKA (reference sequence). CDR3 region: CSATGPDTQYF. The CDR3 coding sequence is TGCAGTGCCACAGGCCCAGATACGCAGTATTTT.

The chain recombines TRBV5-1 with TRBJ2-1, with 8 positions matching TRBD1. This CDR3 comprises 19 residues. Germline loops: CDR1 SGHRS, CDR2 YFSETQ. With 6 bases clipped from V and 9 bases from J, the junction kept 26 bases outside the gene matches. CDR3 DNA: TGCGCCAGCAACCCCGGCCCGGCGGGCAGGGGGCGCGCGGTTTCTGAGCAGTTCTTC. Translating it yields CASNPGPAGRGRAVSEQFF.